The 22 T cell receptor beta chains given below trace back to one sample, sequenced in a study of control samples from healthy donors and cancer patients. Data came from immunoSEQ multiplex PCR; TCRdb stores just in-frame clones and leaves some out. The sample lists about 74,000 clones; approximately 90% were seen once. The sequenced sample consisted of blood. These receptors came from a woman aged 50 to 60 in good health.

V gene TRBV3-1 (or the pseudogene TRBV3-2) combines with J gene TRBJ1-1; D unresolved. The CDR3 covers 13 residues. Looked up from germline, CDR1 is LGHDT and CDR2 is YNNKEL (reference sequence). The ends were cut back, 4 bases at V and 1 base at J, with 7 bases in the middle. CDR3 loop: CASSRIRNTEAFF. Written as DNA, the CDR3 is TGTGCCAGCAGCCGGATCCGGAACACTGAAGCTTTCTTT.

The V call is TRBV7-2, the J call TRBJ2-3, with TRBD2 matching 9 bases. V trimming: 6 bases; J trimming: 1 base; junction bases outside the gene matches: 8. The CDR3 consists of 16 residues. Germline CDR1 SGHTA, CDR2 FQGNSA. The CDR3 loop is CASSLSGGPGTDTQYF. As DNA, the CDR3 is TGTGCCAGCAGTCTTAGCGGGGGCCCAGGCACAGATACGCAGTATTTT.

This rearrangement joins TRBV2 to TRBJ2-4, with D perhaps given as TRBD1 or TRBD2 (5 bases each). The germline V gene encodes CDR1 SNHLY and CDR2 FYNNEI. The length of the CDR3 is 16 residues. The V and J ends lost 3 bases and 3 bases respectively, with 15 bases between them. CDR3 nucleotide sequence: TGTGCCAGCAGTGAGTTTGTAGGGACGAGCAAAAACATTCAGTACTTC. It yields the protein CASSEFVGTSKNIQYF. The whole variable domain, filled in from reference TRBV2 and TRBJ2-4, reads EPEVTQTPSHQVTQMGQEVILRCVPISNHLYFYWYRQILGQKVEFLVSFYNNEISEKSEIFDDQFSVERPDGSNFTLKIRSTKLEDSAMYFCASSEFVGTSKNIQYFGAGTRLSVL.

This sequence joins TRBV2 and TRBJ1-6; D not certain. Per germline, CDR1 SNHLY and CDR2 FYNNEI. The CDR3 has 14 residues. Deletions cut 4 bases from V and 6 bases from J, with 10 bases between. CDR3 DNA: TGTGCCAGCAGTGCGGGCTATCCTAATTCACCCCTCCACTTT. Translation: CASSAGYPNSPLHF.

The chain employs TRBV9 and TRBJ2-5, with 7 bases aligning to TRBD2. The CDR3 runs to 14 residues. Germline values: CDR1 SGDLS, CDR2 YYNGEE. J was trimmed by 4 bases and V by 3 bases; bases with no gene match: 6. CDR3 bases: TGTGCCAGCAGCGGGGGGGGAGGGCCAGAGACCCAGTACTTC. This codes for CASSGGGGPETQYF.

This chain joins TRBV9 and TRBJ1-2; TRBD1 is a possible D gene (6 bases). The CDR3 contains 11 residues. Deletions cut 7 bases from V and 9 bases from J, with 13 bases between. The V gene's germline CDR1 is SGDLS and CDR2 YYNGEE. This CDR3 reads CASDSGTSYTF. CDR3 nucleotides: TGTGCCAGCGACAGCGGGACAAGCTACACCTTC.

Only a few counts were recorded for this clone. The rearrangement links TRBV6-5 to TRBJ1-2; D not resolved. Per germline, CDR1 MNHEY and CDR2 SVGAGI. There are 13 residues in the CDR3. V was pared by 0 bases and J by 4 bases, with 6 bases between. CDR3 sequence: CASSYSSRYGYTF. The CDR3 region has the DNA TGTGCCAGCAGTTACTCGAGCCGCTATGGCTACACCTTC.

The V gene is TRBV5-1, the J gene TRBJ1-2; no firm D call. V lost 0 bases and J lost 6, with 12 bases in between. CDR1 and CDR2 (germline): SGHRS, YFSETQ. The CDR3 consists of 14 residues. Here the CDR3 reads CASSLEGPRNGYTF. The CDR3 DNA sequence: TGCGCCAGCAGCTTGGAAGGCCCGCGCAATGGCTACACCTTC.

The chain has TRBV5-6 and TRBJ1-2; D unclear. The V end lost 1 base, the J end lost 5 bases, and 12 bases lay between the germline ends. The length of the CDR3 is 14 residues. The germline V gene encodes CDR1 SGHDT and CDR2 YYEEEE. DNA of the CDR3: TGTGCCAGCAGCTTGCCCGACCGGCGGTATGGCTACACCTTC. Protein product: CASSLPDRRYGYTF.

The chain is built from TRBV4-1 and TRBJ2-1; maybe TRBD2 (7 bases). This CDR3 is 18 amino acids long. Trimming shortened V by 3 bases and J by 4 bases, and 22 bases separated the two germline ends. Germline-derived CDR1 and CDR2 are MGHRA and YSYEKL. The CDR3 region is CASSQNEGRGAIYNEQFF. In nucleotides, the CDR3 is TGCGCCAGCAGCCAGAATGAGGGACGGGGGGCTATTTACAATGAGCAGTTCTTC.

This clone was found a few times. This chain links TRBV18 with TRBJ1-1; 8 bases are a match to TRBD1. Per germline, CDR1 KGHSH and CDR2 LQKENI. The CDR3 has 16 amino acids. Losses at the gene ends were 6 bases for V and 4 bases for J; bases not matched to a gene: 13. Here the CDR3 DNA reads TGTGCCAGCTCCCCGAGAACGGACAGGGTGTCCACTGAAGCTTTCTTT. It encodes CASSPRTDRVSTEAFF. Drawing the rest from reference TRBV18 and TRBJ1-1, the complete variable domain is NAGVMQNPRHLVRRRGQEARLRCSPMKGHSHVYWYRQLPEEGLKFMVYLQKENIIDESGMPKERFSAEFPKEGPSILRIQQVVRGDSAAYFCASSPRTDRVSTEAFFGQGTRLTVV.

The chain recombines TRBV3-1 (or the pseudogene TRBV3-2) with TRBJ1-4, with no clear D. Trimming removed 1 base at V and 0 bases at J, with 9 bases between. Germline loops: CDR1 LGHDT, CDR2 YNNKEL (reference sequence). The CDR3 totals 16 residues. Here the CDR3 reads CASSQVDATTNEKLFF. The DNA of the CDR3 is TGTGCCAGCAGCCAAGTGGACGCCACAACTAATGAAAAACTGTTTTTT.

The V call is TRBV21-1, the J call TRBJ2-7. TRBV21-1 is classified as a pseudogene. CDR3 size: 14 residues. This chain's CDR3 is CASPLSPPSYEQYF. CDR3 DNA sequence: TGTGCCAGTCCCCTTTCCCCACCCTCCTACGAGCAGTACTTC.

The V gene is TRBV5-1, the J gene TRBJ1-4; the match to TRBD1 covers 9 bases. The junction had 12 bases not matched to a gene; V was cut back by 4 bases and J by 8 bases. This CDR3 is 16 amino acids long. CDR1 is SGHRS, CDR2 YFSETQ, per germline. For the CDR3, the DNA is TGCGCCAGCAGCCCGTCTATTACAGGGGGCCGGGAAAAACTGTTTTTT. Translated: CASSPSITGGREKLFF.

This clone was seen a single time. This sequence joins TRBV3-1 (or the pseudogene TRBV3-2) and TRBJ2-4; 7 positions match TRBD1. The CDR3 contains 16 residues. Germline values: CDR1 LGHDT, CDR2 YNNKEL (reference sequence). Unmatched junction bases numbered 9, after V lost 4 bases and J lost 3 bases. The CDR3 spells CASSLPPTGDKNIQYF. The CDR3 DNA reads TGTGCCAGCAGCCTTCCACCTACAGGGGACAAAAACATTCAGTACTTC.

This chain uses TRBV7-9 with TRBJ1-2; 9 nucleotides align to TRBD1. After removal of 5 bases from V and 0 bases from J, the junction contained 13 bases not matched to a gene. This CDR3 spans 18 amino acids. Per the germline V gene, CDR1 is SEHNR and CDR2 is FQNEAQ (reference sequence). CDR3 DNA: TGTGCCAGCAGCCCTACCTCTAGGGACAGGGATTCTAACTATGGCTACACCTTC. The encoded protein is CASSPTSRDRDSNYGYTF.

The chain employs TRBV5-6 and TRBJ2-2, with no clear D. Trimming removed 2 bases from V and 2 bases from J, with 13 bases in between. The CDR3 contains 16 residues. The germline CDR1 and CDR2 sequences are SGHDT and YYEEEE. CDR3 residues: CASSFSRQANTGELFF. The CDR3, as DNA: TGTGCCAGCAGCTTTAGTCGGCAGGCTAACACCGGGGAGCTGTTTTTT.

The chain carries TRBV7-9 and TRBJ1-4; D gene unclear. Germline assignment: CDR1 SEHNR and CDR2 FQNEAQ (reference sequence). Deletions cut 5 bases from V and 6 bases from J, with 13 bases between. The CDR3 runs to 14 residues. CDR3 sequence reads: CASSTPPVDEKLFF. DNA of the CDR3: TGTGCCAGCAGCACACCCCCAGTGGATGAAAAACTGTTTTTT.

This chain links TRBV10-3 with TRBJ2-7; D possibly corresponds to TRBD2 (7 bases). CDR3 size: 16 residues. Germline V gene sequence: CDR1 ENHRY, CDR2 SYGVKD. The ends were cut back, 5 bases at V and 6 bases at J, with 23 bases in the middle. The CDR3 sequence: CAISRSIVGGVGEQYF. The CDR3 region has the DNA TGTGCCATCAGTCGATCTATAGTAGGGGGGGTTGGCGAGCAGTACTTC.

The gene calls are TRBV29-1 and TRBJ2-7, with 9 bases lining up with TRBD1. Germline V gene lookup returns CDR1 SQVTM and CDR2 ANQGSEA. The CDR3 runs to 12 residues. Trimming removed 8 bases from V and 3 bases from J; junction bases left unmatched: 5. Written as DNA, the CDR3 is TGCAGCATCCGGGACAGGGTCTACGAGCAGTACTTC. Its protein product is CSIRDRVYEQYF.

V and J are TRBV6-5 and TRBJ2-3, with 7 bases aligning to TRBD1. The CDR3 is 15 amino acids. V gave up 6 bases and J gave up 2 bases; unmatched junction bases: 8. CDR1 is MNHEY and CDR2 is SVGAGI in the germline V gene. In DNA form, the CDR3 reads TGTGCCAGCAGAGGGACAGCCGGTGACACAGATACGCAGTATTTT. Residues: CASRGTAGDTDTQYF.

The CDR3 sequence is CASSPGLSGEKLFF. The CDR3 DNA is TGCGCCAGCAGCCCCGGACTGTCTGGAGAAAAACTGTTTTTT. This chain joins TRBV5-1 and TRBJ1-4; D gene uncertain. Germline V gene data show CDR1 as SGHRS and CDR2 as YFSETQ. This CDR3 contains 14 residues. V gave up 4 bases and J gave up 8 bases, with 15 bases separating them.